The 31 T cell receptor beta chains presented below share a single source sample, sequenced in a study of chemoradiotherapy in HPV16-positive cancers. Generated by immunoSEQ multiplex PCR, the TCRdb table keeps only in-frame clones and is missing some. The top ten clones hold less than 20% of a sample with around 15,000 clones, roughly 71% of them seen once. This specimen was collected from a patient who underwent chemoradiotherapy. The receptors stem from a human donor with HPV-associated anogenital cancer.

V usage is TRBV7-8 and J usage is TRBJ2-5; D gene uncertain. Germline V gene data show CDR1 as SGHVS and CDR2 as FQNEAQ. V lost 3 bases, J lost 5 bases, and 16 bases lay in between. CDR3 length: 15 residues. The CDR3 DNA follows: TGTGCCAGCAGCTTGGAGAGAGTAACGGCGGAGACCCAGTACTTC. Protein sequence: CASSLERVTAETQYF.

This chain joins TRBV5-1 and TRBJ2-5; D possibly corresponds to TRBD1 (5 bases). V was pared by 1 base and J by 5 bases, with 12 bases between. Germline CDR1 and CDR2: SGHRS and YFSETQ. The CDR3 extends over 14 amino acids. CDR3 sequence reads: CASSLQGKAETQYF. The DNA of the CDR3 is TGCGCCAGCAGCTTGCAGGGTAAAGCGGAGACCCAGTACTTC.

CDR3 protein: CSARARYGYTF. The CDR3, as DNA: TGCAGTGCTAGAGCCCGGTATGGCTACACCTTC. The rearrangement links TRBV20-1 to TRBJ1-2; D remains ambiguous. CDR1 and CDR2 from the germline V gene are DFQATT and SNEGSKA (reference sequence). This CDR3 is built from 11 residues. V lost 1 base, J lost 5 bases, and 5 bases lay in between.

This clone was found a few times. The V call is TRBV30, the J call TRBJ1-2, with no clear D. This CDR3 comprises 13 residues. The V and J ends lost 8 bases and 4 bases respectively, with 17 bases between them. Germline V gives CDR1 GTSNPN, CDR2 SVGIG (reference sequence). CDR3 in amino acids: CARAVVEGYGYTF. The CDR3, as DNA: TGTGCCCGGGCGGTGGTGGAAGGCTATGGCTACACCTTC.

The rearrangement joins TRBV5-1 to TRBJ1-1, with D possibly being TRBD1 (6 bases). V gave up 0 bases and J gave up 10 bases, with 16 bases separating them. The CDR3 spans 14 residues. CDR1 and CDR2 from the germline V gene are SGHRS and YFSETQ. The CDR3 protein is CASSLEGGRQAAFF. CDR3 bases: TGCGCCAGCAGCTTGGAAGGGGGACGTCAGGCAGCTTTCTTT.

This clone has a handful of counts. This chain joins TRBV7-2 and TRBJ1-1; D gene unclear. CDR1 and CDR2 (germline): SGHTA, FQGNSA. The CDR3 consists of 14 residues. The V end lost 5 bases, the J end lost 1 base, and 11 bases lay between the germline ends. CDR3 coding DNA: TGTGCCAGCAGCCGGTACACCAAGAACACTGAAGCTTTCTTT. Translation gives CASSRYTKNTEAFF.

This clone appeared a few times. The chain combines TRBV5-1 with TRBJ2-2; 8 bases are a match to TRBD1. The V and J ends lost 4 bases and 5 bases, in that order; junction bases with no gene match: 10. The CDR3 runs 16 residues. Germline loops: CDR1 SGHRS, CDR2 YFSETQ. CDR3 DNA: TGCGCCAGCAGCCAAAAGTGGGACAGGTTTACCGGGGAGCTGTTTTTT. Its protein product is CASSQKWDRFTGELFF.

The chain carries TRBV30 and TRBJ2-6; D not certain. CDR1 is GTSNPN and CDR2 is SVGIG in the germline V gene (reference sequence). CDR3 size: 16 residues. V shed 2 bases and J shed 0 bases, with 11 bases lying between them. The CDR3 nucleotides are TGTGCCTGGAGTTTCCATCAGCCCTCTGGGGCCAACGTCCTGACTTTC. Its translation is CAWSFHQPSGANVLTF.

The CDR3 sequence: CASRRGANNYGYTF. CDR3 nucleotides: TGTGCCAGCAGGCGGGGGGCCAATAACTATGGCTACACCTTC. The rearrangement links TRBV28 to TRBJ1-2; possible D gene TRBD1, 6 bases. This CDR3 region has 14 residues. From germline, CDR1 is MDHEN and CDR2 SYDVKM. V lost 6 bases and J lost 1, with 12 bases in between.

This clone was observed a handful of times. V is TRBV19 and J is TRBJ2-7; TRBD1 matches 8 bases. V was pared by 3 bases and J by 4 bases, with 8 bases of the junction left unmatched. Per the germline V gene, CDR1 is LNHDA and CDR2 is SQIVND (reference sequence). The CDR3 has 15 residues. CDR3 coding DNA: TGTGCCAGTAGTATCCCAGGGGGCGCGATGTACGAGCAGTACTTC. This gives the protein CASSIPGGAMYEQYF.

The gene calls are TRBV5-1 and TRBJ2-7, with TRBD1 identical over 8 bases. The CDR3 contains 14 residues. Germline loops: CDR1 SGHRS, CDR2 YFSETQ. V shed 4 bases, J shed 0 bases, and the junction held 3 bases outside the gene matches. The CDR3 sequence: CASSGTGGSYEQYF. In DNA, the CDR3 is TGCGCCAGCAGCGGAACAGGGGGCTCCTACGAGCAGTACTTC.

The chain uses TRBV2 and TRBJ1-1; no reliable D call. The germline CDR1 and CDR2 sequences are SNHLY and FYNNEI. V was clipped by 5 bases and J by 3 bases, with 16 bases between them. This CDR3 has 15 residues. In DNA, the CDR3 is TGTGCCAGCAGTTCCCGTAGGACTTCCCACACTGAAGCTTTCTTT. Protein product: CASSSRRTSHTEAFF.

Only a few counts were recorded for this clone. The chain carries TRBV19 and TRBJ2-1; TRBD1 matches 9 bases. Per germline, CDR1 LNHDA and CDR2 SQIVND (reference sequence). This CDR3 has 15 amino acids. Trimming at V came to 6 bases and at J to 8 bases, leaving 11 bases not matched to a gene. The CDR3 reads CASSSGTGRFHEQFF. The CDR3 nucleotides read TGTGCCAGTAGCTCCGGGACAGGGAGATTTCATGAGCAGTTCTTC.

V and J are TRBV6-6 and TRBJ1-1; D unclear. The length of the CDR3 is 15 residues. CDR1 and CDR2 from the germline V gene are MNHNY and SVGAGI (reference sequence). V lost 2 bases and J lost 0, with 10 bases in between. CDR3 region: CASSYPTTMNTEAFF. The CDR3 region has the DNA TGTGCCAGCAGTTACCCTACCACCATGAACACTGAAGCTTTCTTT.

The chain combines TRBV13 with TRBJ1-3; no clear D gene. Germline V lookup: CDR1 PRHDT, CDR2 FYEKMQ (reference sequence). The V end was cut by 2 bases, the J end by 4 bases, with 3 bases between. CDR3 length: 12 amino acids. DNA of the CDR3: TGTGCCAGCAGCTTACGAGGAAACACCATATATTTT. Residues: CASSLRGNTIYF.

The V call is TRBV7-2, the J call TRBJ2-5, with D possibly being TRBD1 or TRBD2 (5 bases each). CDR3 size: 15 residues. Trimming left V 3 bases short and J 1 base short, with 12 bases between. Germline-derived CDR1 and CDR2 are SGHTA and FQGNSA. CDR3 coding DNA: TGTGCCAGCAGCTTGGGGACGTACCTCCAAGAGACCCAGTACTTC. It yields the protein CASSLGTYLQETQYF.

CDR3 nucleotide sequence: TGTGCCAGCAACACAGGGGGGGTGGACACTGAAGCTTTCTTT. This sequence encodes CASNTGGVDTEAFF. V gene TRBV2 combines with J gene TRBJ1-1, with 8 bases matching TRBD1. The CDR3 contains 14 residues. From germline, CDR1 is SNHLY and CDR2 FYNNEI. With 7 bases clipped from V and 3 bases from J, the junction kept 7 bases outside the gene matches.

The rearrangement joins TRBV7-2 to TRBJ2-5, with a weak D call TRBD1 (5 bases). Germline lookup yields CDR1 SGHTA and CDR2 FQGNSA. V gave up 5 bases and J gave up 4 bases, with 14 bases separating them. The CDR3 totals 14 residues. CDR3 in amino acids: CASSPRGAAETQYF. CDR3 DNA sequence: TGTGCCAGCAGCCCCCGTGGGGCGGCAGAGACCCAGTACTTC. The complete variable domain, with remaining parts taken from reference TRBV7-2 and TRBJ2-5, reads GAGVSQSPSNKVTEKGKDVELRCDPISGHTALYWYRQSLGQGLEFLIYFQGNSAPDKSGLPSDRFSAERTGGSVSTLTIQRTQQEDSAVYLCASSPRGAAETQYFGPGTRLLVL.

The chain joins TRBV9 to TRBJ1-6; D not resolved. Germline values: CDR1 SGDLS, CDR2 YYNGEE. V was cut by 4 bases and J by 9 bases, with 14 bases left in between. This CDR3 comprises 14 residues. The CDR3 here is CASSPSSFSSPLHF. The CDR3 DNA is TGTGCCAGCAGCCCCTCCAGTTTTAGTTCACCCCTCCACTTT.

The gene calls are TRBV5-1 and TRBJ2-3, with D perhaps TRBD2 (6 bases). Germline assignment: CDR1 SGHRS and CDR2 YFSETQ. CDR3 length: 17 residues. V was cut by 4 bases and J by 3 bases, with 21 bases left in between. The CDR3 DNA reads as TGCGCCAGCAGCCCCCGGGACTCCGGGCGGGTGACAGATACGCAGTATTTT. Translating it yields CASSPRDSGRVTDTQYF.

This clone came up once. The gene calls are TRBV5-1 and TRBJ2-7, with 8 bases matching TRBD1. Germline loops: CDR1 SGHRS, CDR2 YFSETQ. Trimming removed 2 bases from V and 1 base from J; junction bases left unmatched: 5. The CDR3 contains 15 residues. The CDR3 loop reads CASSLQGGPSYEQYF. Written as DNA, the CDR3 is TGCGCCAGCAGCTTACAGGGGGGACCGTCCTACGAGCAGTACTTC.

This sequence joins TRBV29-1 and TRBJ1-1; the match to TRBD1 covers 8 bases. Germline values: CDR1 SQVTM, CDR2 ANQGSEA. The CDR3 runs to 12 residues. Trimming took 6 bases from V and 1 from J; bases not matched to a gene: 1. CDR3: CSVDRANTEAFF. CDR3 nucleotides: TGCAGCGTGGACAGGGCGAACACTGAAGCTTTCTTT.

A few counts support this clone. The chain combines TRBV5-1 with TRBJ2-3; D is possibly TRBD1 (6 bases). Trimming shortened V by 1 base and J by 0 bases, and 12 bases separated the two germline ends. CDR1 and CDR2 (germline): SGHRS, YFSETQ. The CDR3 extends over 16 amino acids. CDR3 coding DNA: TGCGCCAGCAGCTTGCAGGGGTCTACTAGCACAGATACGCAGTATTTT. Translated: CASSLQGSTSTDTQYF.

This rearrangement joins TRBV19 to TRBJ2-1; D remains unclear. CDR3 length: 14 residues. Per germline, CDR1 LNHDA and CDR2 SQIVND (reference sequence). V lost 5 bases, J lost 7 bases, and 15 bases lay in between. The CDR3 sequence: CASSRSMWVNEQFF. CDR3 coding DNA: TGTGCCAGTAGTCGCTCTATGTGGGTTAATGAGCAGTTCTTC.

This clone was seen just once. V and J are TRBV7-3 and TRBJ2-7; D perhaps matches TRBD1 (5 bases). V was cut by 4 bases and J by 13 bases, with 20 bases left in between. Looked up from germline, CDR1 is SGHTA and CDR2 is FQGTGA. The CDR3 runs 13 residues. The CDR3: CASSYSGNPPFYF. DNA of the CDR3: TGTGCCAGCAGCTATTCAGGGAACCCCCCTTTCTACTTC.

The rearrangement links TRBV5-4 to TRBJ1-1; D is perhaps TRBD1 (5 bases). This CDR3 has 13 amino acids. The V end was cut by 4 bases, the J end by 4 bases, with 11 bases between. CDR1 and CDR2 from the germline V gene are SGHNT and YYREEE (reference sequence). CDR3 nucleotide sequence: TGTGCCAGCAGCGGGGGTGTGGTCACTGAAGCTTTCTTT. This sequence encodes CASSGGVVTEAFF.

This clone turned up a few times. The chain uses TRBV18 and TRBJ2-2, with D hard to call. This CDR3 has 13 amino acids. From germline, CDR1 is KGHSH and CDR2 LQKENI. V was pared by 6 bases and J by 7 bases, with 12 bases between. CDR3 sequence (DNA): TGTGCCAGCTCCCCCACGAGTGACGGGGAGCTGTTTTTT. It is translated as CASSPTSDGELFF. Together with reference TRBV18 and TRBJ2-2, the CDR3 gives the full variable domain: NAGVMQNPRHLVRRRGQEARLRCSPMKGHSHVYWYRQLPEEGLKFMVYLQKENIIDESGMPKERFSAEFPKEGPSILRIQQVVRGDSAAYFCASSPTSDGELFFGEGSRLTVL.

In its sample, this clone is medium-sized. This chain uses TRBV7-9 with TRBJ2-1; D may be TRBD2 (5 bases). V shed 6 bases and J shed 1 base, with 7 bases lying between them. The CDR3 covers 13 residues. The V gene's germline CDR1 is SEHNR and CDR2 FQNEAQ (reference sequence). CDR3 DNA sequence: TGTGCCAGCAGAGCGGATTCCTACAATGAGCAGTTCTTC. Its protein product is CASRADSYNEQFF.

The CDR3 DNA reads as TGTGCCAGCTCCCGAGGACAGGGCACCGGGGAGCTGTTTTTT. The encoded protein is CASSRGQGTGELFF. The genes are TRBV18 and TRBJ2-2; TRBD1 agrees at 8 bases. V trimming: 6 bases; J trimming: 4 bases; junction bases outside the gene matches: 4. CDR1 is KGHSH and CDR2 is LQKENI in the germline V gene. The CDR3 length is 14 residues.

This clone was found a few times. This sequence joins TRBV28 and TRBJ2-7, with 11 bases that match TRBD1. Germline V gene lookup returns CDR1 MDHEN and CDR2 SYDVKM. This CDR3 is 14 amino acids long. J was trimmed by 5 bases and V by 4 bases; bases with no gene match: 4. CDR3: CASSSWDRGDEQYF. The CDR3 bases are TGTGCCAGCAGTTCCTGGGACAGGGGGGACGAGCAGTACTTC.

The chain couples TRBV29-1 to TRBJ1-3; the match to TRBD1 covers 8 bases. Germline V gene data show CDR1 as SQVTM and CDR2 as ANQGSEA. V lost 6 bases and J lost 0; bases outside the gene matches: 7. The CDR3 has 15 amino acids. The CDR3 bases are TGCAGCGTCCAAAGGGGGACAGGCTCTGGAAACACCATATATTTT. The encoded protein is CSVQRGTGSGNTIYF.